This is a list of T cell receptor beta chains from one sample in a study of cytomegalovirus exposure and HLA in healthy donors. Assay: immunoSEQ multiplex PCR; the TCRdb copy retains only in-frame clones and omits some. The data show more than 130,000 clones, about 90% seen once. The sequenced sample consisted of PBMCs. These receptor sequences come from a woman aged 18-29 years in good health and CMV-seropositive. Both conserved end residues are part of each CDR3. A D gene is named only where the DNA matches it firmly. Rows may omit the clone size; those that give it use once, few, many or a size class.

J | size | D | V | CDR3 | DNA
TRBJ2-5 | . | TRBD2 | TRBV5-1 | CASSGGTSGGAWETQYF | TGCGCCAGCAGCGGTGGGACTAGCGGGGGGGCTTGGGAGACCCAGTACTTC
TRBJ1-1 | . | . | TRBV19 | CASRQAVGTEAFF | TGTGCCTCAAGACAGGCGGTGGGCACTGAAGCTTTCTTT
TRBJ1-6 | . | . | TRBV6-4 | CASSDTGTYNSPLHF | TGTGCCAGCAGTGACACAGGGACCTATAATTCACCCCTCCACTTT
TRBJ2-1 | . | TRBD2 | TRBV9 | CASSGEGPGTSRNNEQFF | TGTGCCAGCAGCGGTGAGGGACCCGGGACTAGTAGAAACAATGAGCAGTTCTTC
TRBJ2-3 | . | . | TRBV10-1 | CASSESARESTDTQYF | TGCGCCAGCAGTGAGTCGGCCAGGGAAAGCACAGATACGCAGTATTTT
TRBJ2-1 | . | . | TRBV19 | CASSIVLPGFYNEQFF | TGTGCCAGTAGTATAGTACTTCCAGGGTTCTACAATGAGCAGTTCTTC
TRBJ2-7 | . | TRBD2 | TRBV29-1 | CSVRPPGLAGSEQYF | TGCAGCGTGAGACCCCCGGGACTAGCGGGTAGCGAGCAGTACTTC
TRBJ1-2 | . | TRBD1 | TRBV6-6 | CASRPRGWYGYTF | TGTGCCAGCAGACCCAGGGGGTGGTATGGCTACACCTTC
TRBJ1-2 | few | TRBD1 | TRBV10-2 | CASSERQGSGYTF | TGCGCCAGCAGTGAGAGACAGGGCTCTGGCTACACCTTC
TRBJ1-5 | . | TRBD1 | TRBV19 | CASTTGIAQPQHF | TGTGCCAGTACGACAGGGATCGCTCAGCCCCAGCATTTT
TRBJ2-7 | . | TRBD1 | TRBV7-3 | CASSSPPFGQGAYEQYF | TGTGCCAGCAGCTCACCCCCCTTCGGACAGGGGGCGTACGAGCAGTACTTC
TRBJ2-7 | . | TRBD1 | TRBV9 | CASSAGTGLYEQYF | TGTGCCAGCAGCGCCGGGACAGGGCTCTACGAGCAGTACTTC
TRBJ1-2 | once | . | TRBV5-1 | CASSLAGYGYTF | TGCGCCAGCAGCTTGGCCGGCTATGGCTACACCTTC
TRBJ1-3 | . | TRBD1 | TRBV27 | CASRTGGLSSGNTIYF | TGTGCCAGCCGGACAGGGGGCTTGAGCTCTGGAAACACCATATATTTT
TRBJ2-5 | . | . | TRBV2 | CASAGLSRGETQYF | TGTGCCAGCGCCGGGCTCTCACGGGGGGAGACCCAGTACTTC
TRBJ2-7 | . | . | TRBV9 | CASSAPGSYEQYF | TGTGCCAGCAGCGCCCCAGGATCTTACGAGCAGTACTTC
TRBJ1-5 | . | . | TRBV6-1 | CASSESLQRYQPQHF | TGTGCCAGCAGTGAAAGTCTTCAGCGATATCAGCCCCAGCATTTT
TRBJ1-5 | . | . | TRBV6-1 | CASSEGWGTQGQPQHF | TGTGCCAGCAGTGAAGGGTGGGGGACACAGGGTCAGCCCCAGCATTTT
TRBJ2-1 | . | TRBD2 | TRBV10-3 | CAISDELAGRRPPNEQFF | TGTGCCATCAGTGACGAACTAGCGGGGAGAAGGCCCCCCAATGAGCAGTTCTTC
TRBJ1-5 | . | . | TRBV5-1 | CASSLAGEGYQPQHF | TGCGCCAGCAGCTTGGCCGGGGAGGGCTATCAGCCCCAGCATTTT
TRBJ2-2 | many | . | TRBV7-9 | CASSLVSVRGGELFF | TGTGCCAGCAGCTTAGTTTCCGTCAGAGGTGGGGAGCTGTTTTTT
TRBJ1-6 | few | TRBD1 | TRBV7-3 | CASSDRDSNSPLHF | TGTGCCAGCAGCGACCGGGACAGCAATTCACCCCTCCACTTT
TRBJ2-5 | . | TRBD2 | TRBV9 | CASSAGLAGVGETQYF | TGTGCCAGCAGCGCCGGACTAGCGGGAGTCGGAGAGACCCAGTACTTC
TRBJ2-6 | . | TRBD1 | TRBV27 | CASSLGQLLSGANVLTF | TGTGCCAGCAGTTTGGGACAGCTGCTCTCTGGGGCCAACGTCCTGACTTTC
TRBJ2-7 | . | TRBD1 | TRBV5-4 | CASSGRDRGYEQYF | TGTGCCAGCAGCGGCCGGGACAGAGGTTACGAGCAGTACTTC
TRBJ2-1 | . | TRBD2 | TRBV11-3 | CASSSSGRTYNEQFF | TGTGCCAGCAGCTCGAGCGGGAGGACCTACAATGAGCAGTTCTTC
TRBJ2-2 | . | TRBD2 | TRBV2 | CASSATSGRATGELFF | TGTGCCAGCAGTGCGACTAGCGGGAGGGCCACCGGGGAGCTGTTTTTT
TRBJ2-7 | . | . | TRBV6-5 | CASSTGGSYEQYF | TGTGCCAGCAGTACTGGGGGGTCCTACGAGCAGTACTTC
TRBJ1-2 | . | TRBD1 | TRBV7-2 | CASSAPGQGAYGYTF | TGTGCCAGCAGCGCACCGGGACAGGGGGCGTATGGCTACACCTTC
TRBJ2-7 | . | . | TRBV7-8 | CASSLRGGYEQYF | TGTGCCAGCAGCTTGAGGGGGGGTTACGAGCAGTACTTC
TRBJ2-1 | . | . | TRBV2 | CASRERRTAYNEQFF | TGTGCCAGCAGGGAAAGACGGACAGCCTACAATGAGCAGTTCTTC
TRBJ2-7 | . | . | TRBV19 | CASSTDYRVGEQYF | TGTGCCAGTAGTACCGACTACAGGGTAGGCGAGCAGTACTTC
TRBJ2-1 | . | . | TRBV28 | CASSPDSQTYNEQFF | TGTGCCAGCAGCCCTGACAGTCAGACTTACAATGAGCAGTTCTTC
TRBJ2-5 | . | TRBD2 | TRBV29-1 | CSVCLAGRPGETQYF | TGCAGCGTTTGTCTAGCGGGCCGTCCGGGCGAGACCCAGTACTTC
TRBJ2-7 | once | TRBD1 | TRBV27 | CASSSRTGPYEQYF | TGTGCCAGCAGTTCCAGGACAGGGCCCTACGAGCAGTACTTC
TRBJ2-7 | . | . | TRBV2 | CASGRSYEQYF | TGTGCCAGCGGGAGGTCCTACGAGCAGTACTTC
TRBJ1-5 | . | . | TRBV12-1 | CASSCGQSNQPQHF | TGTGCCAGCAGCTGTGGACAGAGCAATCAGCCCCAGCATTTT
TRBJ2-1 | . | TRBD2 | TRBV4-1 | CASSQDPGLAGGGNEQFF | TGCGCCAGCAGCCAAGACCCGGGACTAGCCGGAGGAGGCAATGAGCAGTTCTTC
TRBJ2-3 | . | TRBD2 | TRBV9 | CASSVGGREDTQYF | TGTGCCAGCAGCGTAGGAGGGAGGGAAGATACGCAGTATTTT
TRBJ2-5 | . | TRBD1 | TRBV18 | CASSRGTGQETQYF | TGTGCCAGCTCACGGGGGACAGGCCAAGAGACCCAGTACTTC